This T cell receptor (beta chain) was observed in a study of regulatory T cells in long-lasting Graves disease. Arm-PCR of CDR3 regions and iRepertoire HTBI primers were used to build TCR beta libraries. TCRdb ran MiXCR on the multiplex PCR reads and lists one entry per CDR3 protein. Of almost 350,000 distinct CDR3 sequences listed, around 20% are singletons. Time point indicated: persistent/refractory GD, antithyroid drugs over 5 years with positive TRAb. After RNA was extracted from PBMCs, the TCR library was made from it. The CDR3 is 13 amino acids. Trimming left V 4 bases short and J 5 bases short, with 8 bases between. Germline assignment: CDR1 SGHTA and CDR2 FQGNSA.

This clonotype was sampled from a female donor with Graves disease. Sequencing used peripheral blood mononuclear cells (PBMCs), obtained when the disease was refractory, from a patient treated with antithyroid drugs. The chain has TRBV7-2 and TRBJ1-4; no firm D call. CDR3 region: CASSWTLNEKLFF. Written as DNA, the CDR3 is TGTGCCAGCAGCTGGACCTTAAATGAAAAACTGTTTTTT. Supplemented by reference TRBV7-2 and TRBJ1-4, the full variable domain reads GAGVSQSPSNKVTEKGKDVELRCDPISGHTALYWYRQSLGQGLEFLIYFQGNSAPDKSGLPSDRFSAERTGGSVSTLTIQRTQQEDSAVYLCASSWTLNEKLFFGSGTQLSVL.